This is a list of T cell receptor beta chains from one sample in a study of cytomegalovirus exposure and HLA in healthy donors. Repertoires were generated with immunoSEQ multiplex PCR, while TCRdb's copy carries only in-frame clones and drops some. The data contain under 300,000 clones, about 81% of them singletons. The sequenced material came from PBMCs. The receptors derive from a woman aged 55-69 years in good health and CMV-seropositive. CDR3s include the opening cysteine and the closing phenylalanine or tryptophan. D genes are given only for firm matches. The listing skips clone size in some rows; elsewhere it reads once, few, many or a size class.

J: TRBJ2-7
size: .
V: TRBV9
D: TRBD2
DNA: TGTGCCAGCAGCGCGGGACTAGCTATCTACGAGCAGTACTTC
CDR3: CASSAGLAIYEQYF

J: TRBJ2-5
size: .
V: TRBV5-1
D: TRBD1
DNA: TGCGCCAGCAGCTTCTCCGGACAGGGTGTGGTGGAGACCCAGTACTTC
CDR3: CASSFSGQGVVETQYF

J: TRBJ1-5
size: .
V: TRBV2
D: .
DNA: TGTGCCAGCAGTGCGACAGGAAATCAGCCCCAGCATTTT
CDR3: CASSATGNQPQHF

J: TRBJ2-7
size: few
V: TRBV11-2
D: .
DNA: TGTGCCAGCAGCAGAGAGGGCCAGCAGTACTTC
CDR3: CASSREGQQYF

J: TRBJ2-1
size: .
V: TRBV9
D: .
DNA: TGTGCCAGCAGCGTAGGCGGGGAATCCTACAATGAGCAGTTCTTC
CDR3: CASSVGGESYNEQFF

J: TRBJ1-3
size: once
V: TRBV28
D: .
DNA: TGTGCCAGCAGAACTCAGGGGATTGGAAACACCATATATTTT
CDR3: CASRTQGIGNTIYF

J: TRBJ2-2
size: .
V: TRBV5-1
D: .
DNA: TGCGCCAGCAGCCCACAAACGCCAGGCGGGGAGCTGTTTTTT
CDR3: CASSPQTPGGELFF

J: TRBJ2-5
size: .
V: TRBV5-1
D: TRBD1
DNA: TGCGCCAGCAGCTTGGGAGGGACAGGGGGCCTCCAAGAGACCCAGTACTTC
CDR3: CASSLGGTGGLQETQYF

J: TRBJ2-7
size: .
V: TRBV5-1
D: TRBD2
DNA: TGCGCCAGCAGCTTGGTTGGCGGGAGCTCCTACGAGCAGTACTTC
CDR3: CASSLVGGSSYEQYF

J: TRBJ2-7
size: .
V: TRBV29-1
D: .
DNA: TGCAGCGTTGAAGATCGACAAAAAGGATACGAGCAGTACTTC
CDR3: CSVEDRQKGYEQYF

J: TRBJ1-1
size: .
V: TRBV7-2
D: .
DNA: TGTGCCAGCAGCTTAATATCGAACACTGAAGCTTTCTTT
CDR3: CASSLISNTEAFF

J: TRBJ2-1
size: .
V: TRBV30
D: .
DNA: TGTGCCTGCTATTTTAGAGAGGGTCAGTACAATGAGCAGTTCTTC
CDR3: CACYFREGQYNEQFF

J: TRBJ2-1
size: .
V: TRBV5-1
D: .
DNA: TGCGCCAGCAGCTTGGCCTGGCGGGACGGGCCTAATGAGCAGTTCTTC
CDR3: CASSLAWRDGPNEQFF

J: TRBJ2-7
size: .
V: TRBV6-5
D: TRBD2
DNA: TGTGCCAGCAGTTATCTGCCCCGCGGACTAGCCTACGAGCAGTACTTC
CDR3: CASSYLPRGLAYEQYF

J: TRBJ2-7
size: .
V: TRBV29-1
D: TRBD2
DNA: TGCAGCGTTGAACTAGCGGGTCTAGGCTACGAGCAGTACTTC
CDR3: CSVELAGLGYEQYF

J: TRBJ2-5
size: .
V: TRBV7-6
D: .
DNA: TGTGCCAGCAGCTCCTCAGGGACCCAGTACTTC
CDR3: CASSSSGTQYF

J: TRBJ2-1
size: .
V: TRBV29-1
D: .
DNA: TGCAGCGTCGAACTAGGATACAATGAGCAGTTCTTC
CDR3: CSVELGYNEQFF

J: TRBJ2-2
size: few
V: TRBV7-2
D: .
DNA: TGTGCCAGCCGCCCGGGCGGGCCCGGGGAGCTGTTTTTT
CDR3: CASRPGGPGELFF

J: TRBJ2-5
size: .
V: TRBV7-9
D: TRBD2
DNA: TGTGCCAGCAGCCAAGCCCCGTTGGGAGCGGGAGTTGAGACCCAGTACTTC
CDR3: CASSQAPLGAGVETQYF

J: TRBJ2-3
size: .
V: TRBV19
D: TRBD1
DNA: TGTGCCAGTAGGGACAGGGGGCGAGGAGGGGAGGCAGATACGCAGTATTTT
CDR3: CASRDRGRGGEADTQYF

J: TRBJ2-1
size: .
V: TRBV9
D: TRBD2
DNA: TGTGCCAGCAGCGAGGGACTAGGCTCCTACAATGAGCAGTTCTTC
CDR3: CASSEGLGSYNEQFF

J: TRBJ1-2
size: .
V: TRBV10-3
D: .
DNA: TGTGCCATCAGTGAGGGCAGCCAGGGAAGAGGCTACACCTTC
CDR3: CAISEGSQGRGYTF